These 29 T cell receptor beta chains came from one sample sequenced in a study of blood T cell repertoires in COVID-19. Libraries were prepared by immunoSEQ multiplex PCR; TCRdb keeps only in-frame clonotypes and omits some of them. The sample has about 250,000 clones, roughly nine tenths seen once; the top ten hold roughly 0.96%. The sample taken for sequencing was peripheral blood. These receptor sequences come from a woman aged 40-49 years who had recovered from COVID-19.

CDR3 DNA sequence: TGTGCCAGCAGGGGGACCGGGACAGACTATGGCTACACCTTC. Amino acid sequence: CASRGTGTDYGYTF. The gene calls are TRBV2 and TRBJ1-2; 7 bases align to TRBD1. The V and J ends lost 6 bases and 3 bases, in that order; junction bases with no gene match: 7. This CDR3 is 14 amino acids long. Looked up from germline, CDR1 is SNHLY and CDR2 is FYNNEI.

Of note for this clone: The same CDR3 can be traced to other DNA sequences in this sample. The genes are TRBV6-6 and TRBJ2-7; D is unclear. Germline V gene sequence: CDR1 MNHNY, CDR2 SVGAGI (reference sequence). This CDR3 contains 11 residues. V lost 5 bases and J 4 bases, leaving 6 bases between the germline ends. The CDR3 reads CASSPQYEQYF. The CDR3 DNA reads TGTGCCAGCAGTCCCCAGTACGAGCAGTACTTC.

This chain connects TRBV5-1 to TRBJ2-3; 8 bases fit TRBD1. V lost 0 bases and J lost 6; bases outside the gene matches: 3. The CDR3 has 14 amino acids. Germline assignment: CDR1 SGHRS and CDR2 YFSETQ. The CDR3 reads CASSLGQGMDTQYF. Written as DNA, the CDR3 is TGCGCCAGCAGCTTGGGACAGGGGATGGATACGCAGTATTTT.

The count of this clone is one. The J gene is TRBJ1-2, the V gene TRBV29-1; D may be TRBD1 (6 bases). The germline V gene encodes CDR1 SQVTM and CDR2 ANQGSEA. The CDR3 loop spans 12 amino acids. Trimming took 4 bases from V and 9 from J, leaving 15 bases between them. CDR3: CSVAGGATRYTF. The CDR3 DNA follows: TGCAGCGTTGCTGGGGGCGCTACCCGCTACACCTTC.

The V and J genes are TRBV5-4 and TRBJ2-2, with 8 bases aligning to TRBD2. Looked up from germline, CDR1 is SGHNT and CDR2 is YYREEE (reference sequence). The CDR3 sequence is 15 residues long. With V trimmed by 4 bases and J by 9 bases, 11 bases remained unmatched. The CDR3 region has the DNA TGTGCCAGCAGCCCGCCGGGACTAGAAAACCGGGAGCTGTTTTTT. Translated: CASSPPGLENRELFF.

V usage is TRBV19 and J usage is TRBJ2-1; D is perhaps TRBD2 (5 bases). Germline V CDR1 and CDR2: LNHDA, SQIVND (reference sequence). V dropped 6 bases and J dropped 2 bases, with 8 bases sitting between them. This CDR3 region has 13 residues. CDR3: CASSRGAYNEQFF. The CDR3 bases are TGTGCCAGTAGCCGGGGAGCCTACAATGAGCAGTTCTTC.

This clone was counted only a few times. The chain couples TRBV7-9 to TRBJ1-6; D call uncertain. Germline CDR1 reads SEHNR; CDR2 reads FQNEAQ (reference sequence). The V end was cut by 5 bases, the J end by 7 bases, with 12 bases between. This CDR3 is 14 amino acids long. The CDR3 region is CASSNIGENSPLHF. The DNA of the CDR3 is TGTGCCAGCAGCAATATTGGAGAGAATTCACCCCTCCACTTT.

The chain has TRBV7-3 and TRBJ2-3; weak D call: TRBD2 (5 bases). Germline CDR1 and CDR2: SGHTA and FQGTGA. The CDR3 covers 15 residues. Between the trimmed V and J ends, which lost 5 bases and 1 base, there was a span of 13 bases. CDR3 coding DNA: TGTGCCAGCAGCCCCTTGGGGAGCGGCACAGATACGCAGTATTTT. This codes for CASSPLGSGTDTQYF.

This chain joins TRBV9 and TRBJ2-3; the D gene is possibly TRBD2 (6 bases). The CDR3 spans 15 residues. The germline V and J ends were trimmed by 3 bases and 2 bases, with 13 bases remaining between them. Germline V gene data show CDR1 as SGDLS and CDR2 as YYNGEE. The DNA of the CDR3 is TGTGCCAGCAGCGAAGGGACTTCACTCACAGATACGCAGTATTTT. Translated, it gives CASSEGTSLTDTQYF.

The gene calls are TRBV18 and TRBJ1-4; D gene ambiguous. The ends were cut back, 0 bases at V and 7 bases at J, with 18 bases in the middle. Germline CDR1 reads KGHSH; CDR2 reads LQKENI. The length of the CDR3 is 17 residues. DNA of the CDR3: TGTGCCAGCTCACCACCAGCCGGACTAGGGATCGGTGAAAAACTGTTTTTT. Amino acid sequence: CASSPPAGLGIGEKLFF. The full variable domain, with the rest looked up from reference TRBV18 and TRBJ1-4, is NAGVMQNPRHLVRRRGQEARLRCSPMKGHSHVYWYRQLPEEGLKFMVYLQKENIIDESGMPKERFSAEFPKEGPSILRIQQVVRGDSAAYFCASSPPAGLGIGEKLFFGSGTQLSVL.

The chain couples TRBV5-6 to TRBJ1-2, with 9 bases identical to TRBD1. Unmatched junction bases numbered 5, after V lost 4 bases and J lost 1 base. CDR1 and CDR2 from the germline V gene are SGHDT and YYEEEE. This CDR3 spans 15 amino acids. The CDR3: CASSGRDRVNYGYTF. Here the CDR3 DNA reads TGTGCCAGCAGCGGCCGGGACAGGGTTAACTATGGCTACACCTTC.

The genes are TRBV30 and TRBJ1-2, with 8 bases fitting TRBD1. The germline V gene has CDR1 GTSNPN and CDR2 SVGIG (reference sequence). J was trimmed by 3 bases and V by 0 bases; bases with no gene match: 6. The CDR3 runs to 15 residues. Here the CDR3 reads CAWSVDREPDYGYTF. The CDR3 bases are TGTGCCTGGAGTGTGGACAGGGAACCTGACTATGGCTACACCTTC.

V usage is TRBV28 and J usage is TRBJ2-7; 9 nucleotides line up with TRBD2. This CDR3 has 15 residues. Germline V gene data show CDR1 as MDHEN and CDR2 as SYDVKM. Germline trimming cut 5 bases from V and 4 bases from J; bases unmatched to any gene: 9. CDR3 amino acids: CASSGLATSGYEQYF. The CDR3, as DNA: TGTGCCAGCAGTGGACTAGCGACCTCAGGTTACGAGCAGTACTTC.

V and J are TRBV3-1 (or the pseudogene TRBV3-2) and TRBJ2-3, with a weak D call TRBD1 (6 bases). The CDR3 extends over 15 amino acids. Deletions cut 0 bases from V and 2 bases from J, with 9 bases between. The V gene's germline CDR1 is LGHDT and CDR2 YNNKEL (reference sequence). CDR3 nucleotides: TGTGCCAGCAGCCAAGATCGGGACAACACAGATACGCAGTATTTT. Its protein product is CASSQDRDNTDTQYF.

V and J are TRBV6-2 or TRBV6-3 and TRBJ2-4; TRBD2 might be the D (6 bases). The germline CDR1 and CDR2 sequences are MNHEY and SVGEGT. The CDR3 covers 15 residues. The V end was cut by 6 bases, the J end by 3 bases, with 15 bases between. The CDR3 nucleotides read TGTGCCAGCAGCTCGACTAGTAATGACAAAAACATTCAGTACTTC. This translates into CASSSTSNDKNIQYF.

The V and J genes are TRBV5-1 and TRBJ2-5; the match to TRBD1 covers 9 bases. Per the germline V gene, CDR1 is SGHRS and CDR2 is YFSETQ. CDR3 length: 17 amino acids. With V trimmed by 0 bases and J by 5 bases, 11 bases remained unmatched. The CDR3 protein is CASSLAGQGAFSETQYF. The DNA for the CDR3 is TGCGCCAGCAGCTTGGCGGGACAGGGAGCTTTTTCGGAGACCCAGTACTTC.

CDR3 bases: TGTGCCAGCAGAGGGCTAGCGGACCTGACCGGGGAGCTGTTTTTT. It encodes CASRGLADLTGELFF. The chain combines TRBV6-5 with TRBJ2-2; TRBD2 matches 7 bases. This CDR3 contains 15 residues. Trimming cost V 6 bases and J 5 bases; bases outside gene matches: 9. Germline V lookup: CDR1 MNHEY, CDR2 SVGAGI.

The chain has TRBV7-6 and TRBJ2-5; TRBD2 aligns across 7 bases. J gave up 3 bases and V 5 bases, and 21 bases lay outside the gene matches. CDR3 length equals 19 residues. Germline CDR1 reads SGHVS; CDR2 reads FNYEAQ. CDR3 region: CASSTTGGLWRSVKETQYF. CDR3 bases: TGTGCCAGCAGCACAACGGGGGGACTATGGAGGTCGGTCAAAGAGACCCAGTACTTC.

The CDR3 DNA is TGTGCCAGCAGCTTCTTTGGACAGGGGCTCACAGATACGCAGTATTTT. Its protein product is CASSFFGQGLTDTQYF. The chain combines TRBV7-2 with TRBJ2-3, with 9 bases aligning to TRBD1. CDR3 length: 16 residues. Trimming took 3 bases from V and 2 from J; bases not matched to a gene: 6. Germline V gene lookup returns CDR1 SGHTA and CDR2 FQGNSA. The full variable domain, its missing parts supplied by reference TRBV7-2 and TRBJ2-3, is GAGVSQSPSNKVTEKGKDVELRCDPISGHTALYWYRQSLGQGLEFLIYFQGNSAPDKSGLPSDRFSAERTGGSVSTLTIQRTQQEDSAVYLCASSFFGQGLTDTQYFGPGTRLTVL.

In nucleotides, the CDR3 is TGCGCCAGCAGCGCGGGCGTTCGGGAAAAACTGTTTTTT. Protein product: CASSAGVREKLFF. The chain has TRBV10-2 and TRBJ1-4; D is undetermined. CDR1 is WSHSY and CDR2 is SAAADI in the germline V gene. This CDR3 region has 13 residues. Trimming left V 6 bases short and J 8 bases short, with 13 bases between.

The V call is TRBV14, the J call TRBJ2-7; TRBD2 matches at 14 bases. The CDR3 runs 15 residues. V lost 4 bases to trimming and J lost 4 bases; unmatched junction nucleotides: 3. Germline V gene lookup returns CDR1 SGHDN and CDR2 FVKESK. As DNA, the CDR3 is TGTGCCAGCAGCCCAAGACTAGCGGGAGGGTACGAGCAGTACTTC. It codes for CASSPRLAGGYEQYF.

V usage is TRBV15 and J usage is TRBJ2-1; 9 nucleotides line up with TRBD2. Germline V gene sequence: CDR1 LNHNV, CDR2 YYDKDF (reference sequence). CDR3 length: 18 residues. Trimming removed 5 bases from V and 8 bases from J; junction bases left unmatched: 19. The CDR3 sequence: CATSGWYIVSGSLHEQFF. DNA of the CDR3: TGTGCCACCAGCGGATGGTATATAGTTAGCGGGAGTTTGCATGAGCAGTTCTTC.

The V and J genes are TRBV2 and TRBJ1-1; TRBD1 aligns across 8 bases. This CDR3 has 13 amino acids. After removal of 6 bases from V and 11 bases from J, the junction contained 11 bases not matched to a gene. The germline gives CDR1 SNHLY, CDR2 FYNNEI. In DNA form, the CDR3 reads TGTGCCAGCAGCCGCGGACAGGGATTGGGTGCTTTCTTT. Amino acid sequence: CASSRGQGLGAFF.

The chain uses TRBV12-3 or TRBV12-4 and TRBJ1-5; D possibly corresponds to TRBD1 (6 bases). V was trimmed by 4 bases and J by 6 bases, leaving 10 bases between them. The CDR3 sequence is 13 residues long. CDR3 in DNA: TGTGCCAGCAGTTACAGGGTATTTCAGCCCCAGCATTTT. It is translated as CASSYRVFQPQHF.

The DNA for the CDR3 is TGCGCCAGCAGTGAGTCTGTAGTTTACTATGGCTACACCTTC. As protein: CASSESVVYYGYTF. The V and J genes are TRBV10-2 and TRBJ1-2, with D unresolved. This CDR3 is 14 amino acids long. Germline V gene data show CDR1 as WSHSY and CDR2 as SAAADI. Trimming pared 0 bases from V and 3 bases from J, leaving 8 bases between.

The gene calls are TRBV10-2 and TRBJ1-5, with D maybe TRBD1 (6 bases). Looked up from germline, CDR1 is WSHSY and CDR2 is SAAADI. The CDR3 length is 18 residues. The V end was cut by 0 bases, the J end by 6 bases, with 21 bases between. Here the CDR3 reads CASSESQGFQDLLQPQHF. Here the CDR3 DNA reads TGCGCCAGCAGTGAGTCACAGGGATTTCAGGATTTACTTCAGCCCCAGCATTTT.

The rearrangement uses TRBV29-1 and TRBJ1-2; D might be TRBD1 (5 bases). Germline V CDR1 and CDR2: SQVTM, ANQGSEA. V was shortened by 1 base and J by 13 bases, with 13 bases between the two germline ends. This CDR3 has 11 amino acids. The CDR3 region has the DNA TGCAGCGTTGAAGCCGAGGGACTCGTCACCTTC. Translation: CSVEAEGLVTF. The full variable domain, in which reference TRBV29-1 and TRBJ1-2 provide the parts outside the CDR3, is SAVISQKPSRDICQRGTSLTIQCQVDSQVTMMFWYRQQPGQSLTLIATANQGSEATYESGFVIDKFPISRPNLTFSTLTVSNMSPEDSSIYLCSVEAEGLVTFGSGTRLTVV.

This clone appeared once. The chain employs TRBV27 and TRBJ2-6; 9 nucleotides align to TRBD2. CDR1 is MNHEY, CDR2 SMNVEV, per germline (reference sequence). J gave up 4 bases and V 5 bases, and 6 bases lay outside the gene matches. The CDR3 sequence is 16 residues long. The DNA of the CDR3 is TGTGCCAGCAGTCTACAAGGACTAGCGGGGGCCAACGTCCTGACTTTC. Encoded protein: CASSLQGLAGANVLTF. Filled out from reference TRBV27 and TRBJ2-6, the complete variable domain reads EAQVTQNPRYLITVTGKKLTVTCSQNMNHEYMSWYRQDPGLGLRQIYYSMNVEVTDKGDVPEGYKVSRKEKRNFPLILESPSPNQTSLYFCASSLQGLAGANVLTFGAGSRLTVL.

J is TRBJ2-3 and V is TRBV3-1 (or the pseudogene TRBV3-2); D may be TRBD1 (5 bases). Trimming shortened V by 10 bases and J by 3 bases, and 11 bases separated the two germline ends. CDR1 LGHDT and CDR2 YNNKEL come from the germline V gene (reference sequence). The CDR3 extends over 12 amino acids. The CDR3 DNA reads TGTGCCACCTCCCGACAGACAGATACGCAGTATTTT. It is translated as CATSRQTDTQYF.